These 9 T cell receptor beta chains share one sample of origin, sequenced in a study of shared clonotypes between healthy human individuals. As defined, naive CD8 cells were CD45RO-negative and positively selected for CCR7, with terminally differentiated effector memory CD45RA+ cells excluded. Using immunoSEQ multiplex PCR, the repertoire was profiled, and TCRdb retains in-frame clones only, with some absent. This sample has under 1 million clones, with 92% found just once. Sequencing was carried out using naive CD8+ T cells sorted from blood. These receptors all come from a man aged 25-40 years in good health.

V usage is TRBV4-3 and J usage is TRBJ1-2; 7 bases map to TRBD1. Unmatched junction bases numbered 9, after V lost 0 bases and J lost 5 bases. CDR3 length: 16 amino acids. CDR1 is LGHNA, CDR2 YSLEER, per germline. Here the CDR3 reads CASSQDGNRGLYGYTF. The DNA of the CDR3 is TGCGCCAGCAGCCAAGACGGAAACAGGGGATTGTATGGCTACACCTTC.

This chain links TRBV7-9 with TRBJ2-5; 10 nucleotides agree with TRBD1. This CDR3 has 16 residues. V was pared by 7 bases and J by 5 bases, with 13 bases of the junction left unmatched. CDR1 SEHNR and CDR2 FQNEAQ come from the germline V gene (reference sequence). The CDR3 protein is CASTPKGQGVMETQYF. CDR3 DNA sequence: TGTGCCAGCACCCCCAAAGGACAGGGGGTTATGGAGACCCAGTACTTC.

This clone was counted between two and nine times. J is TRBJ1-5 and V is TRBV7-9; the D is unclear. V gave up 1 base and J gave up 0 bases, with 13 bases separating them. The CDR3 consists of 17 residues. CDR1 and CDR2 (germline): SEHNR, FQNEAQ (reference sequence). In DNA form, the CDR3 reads TGTGCCAGCAGCTTAGACGAGCGCTCGTATAGCAATCAGCCCCAGCATTTT. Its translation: CASSLDERSYSNQPQHF.

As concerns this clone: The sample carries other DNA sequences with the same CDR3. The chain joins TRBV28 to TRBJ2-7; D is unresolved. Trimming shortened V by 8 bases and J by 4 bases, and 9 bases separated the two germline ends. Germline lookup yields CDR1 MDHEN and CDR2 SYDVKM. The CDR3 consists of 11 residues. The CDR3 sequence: CASSLNYEQYF. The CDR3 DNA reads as TGTGCCAGCTCCTTGAATTACGAGCAGTACTTC.

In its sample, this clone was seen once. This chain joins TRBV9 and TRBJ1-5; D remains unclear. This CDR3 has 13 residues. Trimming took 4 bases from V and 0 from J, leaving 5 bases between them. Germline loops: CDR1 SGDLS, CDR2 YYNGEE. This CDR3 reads CASSTNSNQPQHF. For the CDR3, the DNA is TGTGCCAGCAGCACCAATAGCAATCAGCCCCAGCATTTT.

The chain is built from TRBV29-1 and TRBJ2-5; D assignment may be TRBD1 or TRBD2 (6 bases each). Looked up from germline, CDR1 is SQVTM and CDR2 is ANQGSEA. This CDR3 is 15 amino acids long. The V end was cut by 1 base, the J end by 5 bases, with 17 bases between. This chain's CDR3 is CSVEVSLGGGETQYF. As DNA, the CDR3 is TGCAGCGTTGAAGTCTCGCTAGGAGGGGGGGAGACCCAGTACTTC.

The chain's CDR3 is CASSQKQITYEQYF. The CDR3, as DNA: TGTGCCAGCAGCCAGAAACAGATCACCTACGAGCAGTACTTC. This rearrangement joins TRBV5-8 to TRBJ2-7; D not resolved. V was clipped by 4 bases and J by 2 bases, with 13 bases between them. The CDR3 has 14 residues. Germline CDR1 SGHTS, CDR2 YDEGEE.

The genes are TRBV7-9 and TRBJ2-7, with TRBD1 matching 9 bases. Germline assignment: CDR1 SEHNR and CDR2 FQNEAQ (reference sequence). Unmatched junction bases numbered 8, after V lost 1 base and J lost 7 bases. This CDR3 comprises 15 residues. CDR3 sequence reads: CASSLGQGVTLEQYF. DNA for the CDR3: TGTGCCAGCAGCTTAGGACAGGGGGTAACCTTGGAGCAGTACTTC.

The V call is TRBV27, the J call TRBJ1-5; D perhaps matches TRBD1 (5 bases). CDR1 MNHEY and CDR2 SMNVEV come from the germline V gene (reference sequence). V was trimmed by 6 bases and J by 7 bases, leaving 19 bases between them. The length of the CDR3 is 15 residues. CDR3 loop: CASSPRFGGRQPQHF. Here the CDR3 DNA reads TGTGCCAGCAGCCCAAGATTTGGGGGTAGGCAGCCCCAGCATTTT.